This T cell receptor beta chain came from a study of OX40 agonist ivuxolimab in advanced cancers. Overall study context: The dose-escalation group included hepatocellular carcinoma, melanoma, renal cell carcinoma and head and neck cancer. A male proportion of about 84% was recorded, with mean age approximately 57 years and range 23 to 79. Study observations and caveats: Low normalized T-cell clonal expansion was also seen in some nonresponders. Among expanded peripheral T cells, antigen specificity went undetermined.

This CDR3 is built from 14 residues. V shed 5 bases and J shed 2 bases, with 13 bases lying between them. Germline V gene sequence: CDR1 SEHNR, CDR2 FQNEAQ (reference sequence). With regard to this clone: What it recognizes is unknown.

TCRdb's table, derived via immunoSEQ multiplex PCR, lists solely in-frame clones and lacks some. The sample gives around 94,000 clones, more than 75% of which show up once; approximately 0.3% is in the top ten. The chain carries TRBV7-9 and TRBJ2-7; possibly TRBD2 for D (6 bases). The specimen comprised CD4+ or CD8+ T cells sorted from blood, sampled in a trial of the OX40 agonist ivuxolimab. The sequence was collected from an adult with an advanced solid tumor such as melanoma, head and neck, liver or kidney cancer. The CDR3 DNA follows: TGTGCCAGCAGCCCCCGGGGCGGGGCCTACGAGCAGTACTTC. Amino acid sequence: CASSPRGGAYEQYF.